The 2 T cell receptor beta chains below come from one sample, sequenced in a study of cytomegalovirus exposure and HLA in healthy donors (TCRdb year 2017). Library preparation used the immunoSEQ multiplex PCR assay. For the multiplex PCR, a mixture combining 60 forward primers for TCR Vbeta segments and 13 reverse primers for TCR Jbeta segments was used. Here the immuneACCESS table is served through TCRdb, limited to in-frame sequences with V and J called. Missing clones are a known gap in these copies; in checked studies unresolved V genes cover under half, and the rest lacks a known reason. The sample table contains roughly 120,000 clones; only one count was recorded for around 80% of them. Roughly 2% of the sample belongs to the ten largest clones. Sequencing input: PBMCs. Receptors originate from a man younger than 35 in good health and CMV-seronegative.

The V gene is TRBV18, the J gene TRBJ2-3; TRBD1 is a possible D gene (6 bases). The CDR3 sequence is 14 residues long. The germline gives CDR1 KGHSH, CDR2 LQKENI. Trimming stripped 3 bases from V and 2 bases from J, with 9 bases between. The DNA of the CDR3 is TGTGCCAGCTCACCGGGACAATCCACAGATACGCAGTATTTT. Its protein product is CASSPGQSTDTQYF.

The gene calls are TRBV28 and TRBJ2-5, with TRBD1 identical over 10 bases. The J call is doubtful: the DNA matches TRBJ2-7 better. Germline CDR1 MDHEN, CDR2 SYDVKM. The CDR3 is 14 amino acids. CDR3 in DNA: TGTGCCAGCAGGGGACAGGGGAGCTCCTACGAGCAGTACTTC. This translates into CASRGQGSSYEQYF.